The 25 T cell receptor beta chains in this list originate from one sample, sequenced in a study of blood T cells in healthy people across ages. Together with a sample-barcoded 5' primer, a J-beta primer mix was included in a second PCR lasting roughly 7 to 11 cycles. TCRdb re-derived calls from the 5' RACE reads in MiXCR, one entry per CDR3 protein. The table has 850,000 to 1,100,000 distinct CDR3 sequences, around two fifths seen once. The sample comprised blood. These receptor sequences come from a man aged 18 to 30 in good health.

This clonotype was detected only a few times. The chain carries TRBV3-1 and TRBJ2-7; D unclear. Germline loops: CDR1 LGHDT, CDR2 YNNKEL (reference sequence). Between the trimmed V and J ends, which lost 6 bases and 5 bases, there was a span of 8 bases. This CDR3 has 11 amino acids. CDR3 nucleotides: TGTGCCAGCAGATCAGTACACGAGCAGTACTTC. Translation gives CASRSVHEQYF.

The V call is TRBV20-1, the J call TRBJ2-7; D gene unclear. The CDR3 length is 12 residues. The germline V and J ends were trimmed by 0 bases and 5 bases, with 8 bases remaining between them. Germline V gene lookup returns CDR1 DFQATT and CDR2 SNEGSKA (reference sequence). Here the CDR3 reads CSARDGGDEQYF. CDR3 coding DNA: TGCAGTGCTAGAGATGGTGGGGACGAGCAGTACTTC.

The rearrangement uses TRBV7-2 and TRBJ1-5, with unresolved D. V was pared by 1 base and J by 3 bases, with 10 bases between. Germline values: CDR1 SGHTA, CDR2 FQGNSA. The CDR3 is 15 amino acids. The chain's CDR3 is CASSLGLLTNQPQHF. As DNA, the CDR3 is TGTGCCAGCAGCTTAGGCCTCCTGACCAATCAGCCCCAGCATTTT.

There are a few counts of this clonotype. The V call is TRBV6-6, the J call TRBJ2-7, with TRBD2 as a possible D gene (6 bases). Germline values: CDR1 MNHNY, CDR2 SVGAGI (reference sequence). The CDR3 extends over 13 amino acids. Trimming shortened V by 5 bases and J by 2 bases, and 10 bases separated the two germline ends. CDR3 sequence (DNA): TGTGCCAGCAGTGAGACGGGGGCCTACGAGCAGTACTTC. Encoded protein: CASSETGAYEQYF.

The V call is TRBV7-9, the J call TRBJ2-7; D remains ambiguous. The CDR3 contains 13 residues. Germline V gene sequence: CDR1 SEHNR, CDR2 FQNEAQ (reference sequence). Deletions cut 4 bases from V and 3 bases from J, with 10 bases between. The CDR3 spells CASSWGTDYEQYF. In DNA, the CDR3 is TGTGCCAGCAGCTGGGGAACAGACTACGAGCAGTACTTC. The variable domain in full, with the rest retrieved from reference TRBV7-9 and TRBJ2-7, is DTGVSQNPRHKITKRGQNVTFRCDPISEHNRLYWYRQTLGQGPEFLTYFQNEAQLEKSRLLSDRFSAERPKGSFSTLEIQRTEQGDSAMYLCASSWGTDYEQYFGPGTRLTVT.

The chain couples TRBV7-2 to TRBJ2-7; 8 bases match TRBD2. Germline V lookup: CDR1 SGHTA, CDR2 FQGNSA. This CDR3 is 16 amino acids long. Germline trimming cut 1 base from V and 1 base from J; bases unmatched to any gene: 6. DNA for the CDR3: TGTGCCAGCAGCTTAGTTGCGGGACTAGTTTCCTACGAGCAGTACTTC. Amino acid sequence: CASSLVAGLVSYEQYF.

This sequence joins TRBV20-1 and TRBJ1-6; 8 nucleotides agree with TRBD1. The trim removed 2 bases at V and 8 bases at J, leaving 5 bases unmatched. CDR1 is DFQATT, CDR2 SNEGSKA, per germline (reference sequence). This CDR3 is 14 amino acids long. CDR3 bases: TGCAGTGCTAGAATGACAGGGGCTTATTCACCCCTCCACTTT. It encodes CSARMTGAYSPLHF.

CDR3 loop: CASSRQPNQPQHF. CDR3 bases: TGTGCCAGCAGCAGACAGCCCAATCAGCCCCAGCATTTT. The chain joins TRBV7-2 to TRBJ1-5; tentative D call: TRBD1 (5 bases). In germline, CDR1 is SGHTA, CDR2 FQGNSA. With 5 bases removed from V and 3 bases from J, the gap between germline ends came to 8 bases. The CDR3 is made up of 13 amino acids.

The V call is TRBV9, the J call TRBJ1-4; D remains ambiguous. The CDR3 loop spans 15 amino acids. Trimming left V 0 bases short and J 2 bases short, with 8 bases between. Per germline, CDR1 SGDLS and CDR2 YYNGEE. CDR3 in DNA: TGTGCCAGCAGCGTAGATGGAGGGACTAATGAAAAACTGTTTTTT. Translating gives CASSVDGGTNEKLFF.

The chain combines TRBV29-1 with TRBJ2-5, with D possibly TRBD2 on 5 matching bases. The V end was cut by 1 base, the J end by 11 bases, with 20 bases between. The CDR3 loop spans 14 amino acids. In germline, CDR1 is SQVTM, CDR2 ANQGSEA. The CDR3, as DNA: TGCAGCGTTGAAGGCCGGGCCAACGGGGATGAGCAGTACTTC. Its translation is CSVEGRANGDEQYF.

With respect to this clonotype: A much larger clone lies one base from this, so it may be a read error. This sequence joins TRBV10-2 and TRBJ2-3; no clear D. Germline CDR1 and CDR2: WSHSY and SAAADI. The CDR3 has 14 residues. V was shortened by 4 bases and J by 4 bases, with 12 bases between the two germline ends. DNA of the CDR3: TGCGCCAGCAGTGCTGGACCAGGAGCAGATACGCAGTATTTT. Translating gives CASSAGPGADTQYF.

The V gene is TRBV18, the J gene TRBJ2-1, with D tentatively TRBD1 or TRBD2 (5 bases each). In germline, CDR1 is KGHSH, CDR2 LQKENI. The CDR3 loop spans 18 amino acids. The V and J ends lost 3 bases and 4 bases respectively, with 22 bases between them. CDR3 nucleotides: TGTGCCAGCTCACCTACCTCATCCCCGGGACCTGGATACAATGAGCAGTTCTTC. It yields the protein CASSPTSSPGPGYNEQFF. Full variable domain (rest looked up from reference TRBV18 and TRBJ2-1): NAGVMQNPRHLVRRRGQEARLRCSPMKGHSHVYWYRQLPEEGLKFMVYLQKENIIDESGMPKERFSAEFPKEGPSILRIQQVVRGDSAAYFCASSPTSSPGPGYNEQFFGPGTRLTVL.

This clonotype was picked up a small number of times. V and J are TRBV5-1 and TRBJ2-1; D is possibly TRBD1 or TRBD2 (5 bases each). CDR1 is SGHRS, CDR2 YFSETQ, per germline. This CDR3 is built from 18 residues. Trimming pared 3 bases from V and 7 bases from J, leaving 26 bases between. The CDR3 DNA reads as TGCGCCAGCAGCTCAGCTCGAGGGCGAGGGGTACTTTTTAATGAGCAGTTCTTC. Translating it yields CASSSARGRGVLFNEQFF.

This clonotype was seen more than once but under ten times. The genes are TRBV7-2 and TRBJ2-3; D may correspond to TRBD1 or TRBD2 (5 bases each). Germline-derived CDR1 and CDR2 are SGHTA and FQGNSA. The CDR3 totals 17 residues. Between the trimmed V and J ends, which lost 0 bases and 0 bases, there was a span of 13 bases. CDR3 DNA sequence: TGTGCCAGCAGCTTAGCTGTAGTGGGGGACAGCACAGATACGCAGTATTTT. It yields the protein CASSLAVVGDSTDTQYF.

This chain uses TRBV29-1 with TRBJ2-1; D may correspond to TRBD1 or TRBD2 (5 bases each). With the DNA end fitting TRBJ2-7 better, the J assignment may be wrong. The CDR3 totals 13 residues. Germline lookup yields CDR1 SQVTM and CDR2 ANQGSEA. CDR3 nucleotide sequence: TGCAGCGGGGCCCTCGGACGGGGCAATGAGCAGTACTTC. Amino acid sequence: CSGALGRGNEQYF.

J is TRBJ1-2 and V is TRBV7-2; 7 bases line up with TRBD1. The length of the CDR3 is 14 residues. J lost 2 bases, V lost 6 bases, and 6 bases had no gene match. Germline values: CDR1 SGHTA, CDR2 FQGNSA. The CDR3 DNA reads TGTGCCAGCAGGAACCGGGACAGCAACTATGGCTACACCTTC. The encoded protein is CASRNRDSNYGYTF.

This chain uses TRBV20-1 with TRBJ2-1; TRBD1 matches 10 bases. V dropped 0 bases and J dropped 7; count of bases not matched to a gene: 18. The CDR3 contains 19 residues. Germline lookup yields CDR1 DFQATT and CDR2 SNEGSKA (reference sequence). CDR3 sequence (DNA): TGCAGTGCTAGAGACCGGACAGGGGGTGTTGTTAGGGAAATGAATGAGCAGTTCTTC. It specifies CSARDRTGGVVREMNEQFF.

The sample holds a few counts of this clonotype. In DNA, the CDR3 is TGTGCCAGCACCAATCCGGATCTAAAGGCCTACAATGAGCAGTTCTTC. Protein: CASTNPDLKAYNEQFF. The genes are TRBV2 and TRBJ2-1; D not resolved. Germline V gene data show CDR1 as SNHLY and CDR2 as FYNNEI. The CDR3 contains 16 residues. The V end was cut by 7 bases, the J end by 2 bases, with 18 bases between.

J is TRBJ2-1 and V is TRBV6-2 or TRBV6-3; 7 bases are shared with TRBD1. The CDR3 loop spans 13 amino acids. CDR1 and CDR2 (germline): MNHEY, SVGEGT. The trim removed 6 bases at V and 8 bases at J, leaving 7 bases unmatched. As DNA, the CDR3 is TGTGCCAGCAGGTACAGGGGTGGGGATGAGCAGTTCTTC. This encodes CASRYRGGDEQFF.

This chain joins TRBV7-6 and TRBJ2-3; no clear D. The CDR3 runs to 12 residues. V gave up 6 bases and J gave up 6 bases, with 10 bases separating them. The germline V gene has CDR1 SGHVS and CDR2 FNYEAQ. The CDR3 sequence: CASSSISDTQYF. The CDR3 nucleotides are TGTGCCAGCAGTTCAATCTCGGATACGCAGTATTTT.

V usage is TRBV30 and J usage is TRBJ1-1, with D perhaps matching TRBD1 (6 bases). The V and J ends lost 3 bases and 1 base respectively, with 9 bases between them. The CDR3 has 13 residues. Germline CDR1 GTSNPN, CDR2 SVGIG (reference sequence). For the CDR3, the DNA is TGTGCCTGGAGCAGCAGGGGGAACACTGAAGCTTTCTTT. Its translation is CAWSSRGNTEAFF.

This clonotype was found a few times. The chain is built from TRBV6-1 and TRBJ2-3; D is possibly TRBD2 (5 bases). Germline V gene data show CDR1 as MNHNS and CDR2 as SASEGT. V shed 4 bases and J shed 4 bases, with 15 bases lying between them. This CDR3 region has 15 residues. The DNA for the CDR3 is TGTGCCAGCAGTGTTTCTGCGGGTTTCGCAGATACGCAGTATTTT. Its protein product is CASSVSAGFADTQYF.

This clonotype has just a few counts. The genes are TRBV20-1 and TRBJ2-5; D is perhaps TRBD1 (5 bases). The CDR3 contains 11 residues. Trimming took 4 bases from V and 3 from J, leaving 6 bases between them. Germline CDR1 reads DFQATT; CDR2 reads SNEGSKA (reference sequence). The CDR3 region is CSANRKETQYF. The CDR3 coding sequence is TGCAGTGCTAACAGGAAAGAGACCCAGTACTTC.

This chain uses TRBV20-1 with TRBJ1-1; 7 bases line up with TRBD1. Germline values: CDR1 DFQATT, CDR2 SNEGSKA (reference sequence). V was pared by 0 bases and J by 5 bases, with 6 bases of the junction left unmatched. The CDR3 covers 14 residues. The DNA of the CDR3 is TGCAGTGCTAGAGATGACAGGGAGGGAACTGAAGCTTTCTTT. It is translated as CSARDDREGTEAFF.

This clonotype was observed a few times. CDR3 coding DNA: TGCGCCAGCAGCCTAAAATCAGACTTCGACGAGCAGTACTTC. Residues: CASSLKSDFDEQYF. The chain has TRBV5-1 and TRBJ2-7, with no clear D. V lost 4 bases and J 5 bases, leaving 16 bases between the germline ends. This CDR3 contains 14 residues. Germline loops: CDR1 SGHRS, CDR2 YFSETQ.